This T cell receptor (beta chain) was observed in a study of post-analysis software for immune sequencing data. This clonotype showed up just a few times. Unique molecular identifiers were present in the TCR beta cDNA libraries. T cells numbering roughly 0.85 to 10 million gave rise to 400,000 to 550,000 cDNA molecules. TCRdb itself ran the PCR reads through MiXCR, one entry per CDR3 protein. Among roughly 580,000 distinct CDR3 sequences, roughly 47% were seen once, and the ten largest hold about 1.8%. The sample consisted of blood. This clonotype originated in a girl aged 10 to 17 with multiple sclerosis.

The CDR3 here is CASSKAGTGANNEQFF. CDR3 DNA sequence: TGTGCCAGTAGTAAAGCCGGGACAGGGGCGAACAATGAGCAGTTCTTC. The chain uses TRBV19 and TRBJ2-1; 10 bases line up with TRBD1. Germline CDR1 LNHDA, CDR2 SQIVND (reference sequence). The CDR3 extends over 16 amino acids. The V and J ends lost 4 bases and 5 bases, in that order; junction bases with no gene match: 8. Full variable domain (rest looked up from reference TRBV19 and TRBJ2-1): DGGITQSPKYLFRKEGQNVTLSCEQNLNHDAMYWYRQDPGQGLRLIYYSQIVNDFQKGDIAEGYSVSREKKESFPLTVTSAQKNPTAFYLCASSKAGTGANNEQFFGPGTRLTVL.